The rows below give T cell receptor beta chains drawn from one sample of a study of T-cell memory formation after mild COVID-19. MiXCR, applied by TCRdb to the 5' RACE reads, yields one record per CDR3 protein. The sample holds 540,000 or so distinct CDR3 sequences; roughly 20% are singletons and the top ten take around 13%. Sequenced material: PBMCs or a T cell subset sorted from them (not recorded which). Source of these receptors: an adult woman who had mild COVID-19 (a few samples of this study predate the infection). Cell type and time point are not known. Both conserved end residues are part of each CDR3. A D gene is named only where the DNA matches it firmly. Not every row has a clone size; where given, it reads once, few, many or a size class.

j_call	clone_size	v_call	d_call	cdr3_aa	cdr3_nt
TRBJ1-1	many	TRBV5-4	TRBD1	CASSRTGVAEAFF	TGTGCCAGCAGCAGGACAGGGGTGGCTGAAGCTTTCTTT
TRBJ2-3	NA	TRBV9	NA	CASSVVVDTQYF	TGTGCCAGCAGCGTAGTTGTAGATACGCAGTATTTT
TRBJ2-7	many	TRBV20-1	NA	CSASQGMYEQYF	TGCAGTGCTAGTCAGGGGATGTACGAGCAGTACTTC
TRBJ2-3	NA	TRBV24-1	TRBD2	CATSTTGGATDTQYF	TGTGCCACCAGCACCACCGGGGGGGCAACAGATACTCAGTATTTT
TRBJ2-2	few	TRBV7-8	TRBD2	CASSPLSGANTGELFF	TGTGCCAGCAGCCCCCTTAGCGGGGCGAACACCGGGGAGCTGTTTTTT
TRBJ1-2	NA	TRBV2	TRBD1	CASSGDRVANYGYTF	TGTGCCAGCAGTGGGGACAGGGTAGCTAACTATGGCTACACCTTC
TRBJ2-7	NA	TRBV18	NA	CASSPGFGSYEQYF	TGTGCCAGCTCACCTGGGTTCGGGTCCTACGAGCAGTACTTC
TRBJ1-2	many	TRBV5-5	NA	CASSLESGYGYTF	TGTGCCAGCAGCTTGGAATCCGGGTATGGCTACACCTTC
TRBJ2-7	NA	TRBV20-1	NA	CSASTPRNTYEQYF	TGCAGTGCTTCCACCCCGAGAAACACATACGAGCAGTACTTC
TRBJ2-3	NA	TRBV27	NA	CASSSSERGYLDTQYF	TGTGCCAGCAGTTCCTCCGAAAGGGGGTACCTCGATACGCAGTATTTT
TRBJ2-5	many	TRBV29-1	NA	CSVRRSHQETQYF	TGCAGCGTTAGGAGGTCTCACCAAGAGACCCAGTACTTC
TRBJ2-7	NA	TRBV12-3/TRBV12-4	NA	CASSSAGLEQYF	TGTGCCAGCAGCAGCGCCGGTCTTGAGCAGTACTTC
TRBJ1-6	NA	TRBV6-5	NA	CASSYQISSYNSPLHF	TGTGCCAGCAGTTACCAGATAAGCTCCTATAATTCACCCCTCCACTTT
TRBJ2-3	NA	TRBV25-1	NA	CASSELDTQYF	TGTGCCAGCAGTGAATTGGATACGCAGTATTTT
TRBJ1-2	few	TRBV7-3	NA	CASSLMGGEYDGYGYTF	TGTGCCAGCAGCTTAATGGGTGGGGAGTACGATGGCTATGGCTACACCTTC
TRBJ1-5	NA	TRBV5-1	NA	CASSSGESSSQPQHF	TGCGCCAGCAGCTCAGGGGAGTCATCTAGTCAGCCCCAGCATTTT
TRBJ1-1	many	TRBV7-6	NA	CASSSGVSSTEAFF	TGTGCCAGCAGCTCCGGGGTCTCTAGCACTGAAGCTTTCTTT
TRBJ1-5	NA	TRBV6-5	TRBD1	CASSARGPDQPQHF	TGTGCCAGCAGCGCAAGGGGGCCGGATCAGCCCCAGCATTTT
TRBJ1-6	few	TRBV7-2	TRBD1	CASSLTSGTGRGQGEGSPLHF	TGTGCCAGCAGCTTAACTTCCGGGACAGGGCGAGGACAGGGCGAGGGTTCACCCCTCCACTTT
TRBJ1-1	NA	TRBV29-1	NA	CSHKTGGNTEAFF	TGCAGCCACAAGACAGGAGGAAACACTGAAGCTTTCTTT
TRBJ2-1	NA	TRBV5-5	TRBD2	CASRATGTSGAYNEQFF	TGTGCCAGCAGAGCGACCGGGACTAGCGGGGCCTACAATGAGCAGTTCTTC
TRBJ2-1	NA	TRBV20-1	NA	CSAPLSRGGGLEQFF	TGCAGTGCTCCCCTGTCTAGGGGGGGTGGTTTAGAGCAGTTCTTC
TRBJ2-1	few	TRBV5-1	TRBD2	CASSRPLAGDEQFF	TGCGCCAGCAGCCGGCCCCTAGCGGGGGATGAGCAGTTCTTC
TRBJ2-7	few	TRBV5-1	TRBD2	CASSLAAGEGEQYF	TGCGCCAGCAGCTTGGCCGCCGGGGAGGGCGAGCAGTACTTC
TRBJ2-3	many	TRBV7-6	NA	CASSLGPRTGTDTQYF	TGTGCCAGCAGCTTAGGGCCCCGTACAGGGACAGATACGCAGTATTTT
TRBJ2-3	once	TRBV9	NA	CASSPPGTRTDTQYF	TGTGCCAGCAGCCCACCGGGAACCCGCACAGATACGCAGTATTTT
TRBJ2-7	few	TRBV20-1	NA	CSASPLEQDWGF	TGCAGTGCTAGTCCCCTCGAGCAGGACTGGGGCTTC